This entry lists 13 T cell receptor beta chains sequenced from one sample in a study of cytomegalovirus exposure and HLA in healthy donors. It was with 60 Vbeta and 13 Jbeta primers that the PCR ran. The data were produced by immunoSEQ multiplex PCR, yet TCRdb's version contains in-frame clones alone and is incomplete. The sample has 130,000 or so clones. The sequenced material came from PBMCs. These receptors came from a woman aged 35 to 49 in good health and CMV-seropositive.

CDR3 DNA sequence: TGTGCCAGCAGCTTGGGGGGGCAGGACAACACCATATATTTT. It specifies CASSLGGQDNTIYF. The rearrangement links TRBV5-6 to TRBJ1-3; a possible D gene is TRBD1 (6 bases). The germline V gene has CDR1 SGHDT and CDR2 YYEEEE. The V end lost 0 bases, the J end lost 7 bases, and 11 bases lay between the germline ends. The CDR3 extends over 14 amino acids. The full variable domain, completed using reference TRBV5-6 and TRBJ1-3, is DAGVTQSPTHLIKTRGQQVTLRCSPKSGHDTVSWYQQALGQGPQFIFQYYEEEERQRGNFPDRFSGHQFPNYSSELNVNALLLGDSALYLCASSLGGQDNTIYFGEGSWLTVV.

CDR3 DNA sequence: TGTGCCAGTCGACAGGACCCGAACACTGAAGCTTTCTTT. It yields the protein CASRQDPNTEAFF. The chain has TRBV6-5 and TRBJ1-1; D possibly corresponds to TRBD1 (6 bases). Trimming stripped 9 bases from V and 1 base from J, with 12 bases between. There are 13 residues in the CDR3. Germline V gene lookup returns CDR1 MNHEY and CDR2 SVGAGI.

The chain couples TRBV29-1 to TRBJ2-5, with 9 nucleotides matching TRBD1. CDR1 and CDR2 (germline): SQVTM, ANQGSEA. Unmatched junction bases numbered 14, after V lost 4 bases and J lost 5 bases. The CDR3 contains 16 residues. The CDR3 nucleotides are TGCAGCGTTGTCCCAACCTCAACAGGGGGCGAGGAGACCCAGTACTTC. Translation gives CSVVPTSTGGEETQYF.

The chain links TRBV18 to TRBJ2-7; weak D call: TRBD1 (6 bases). V gave up 3 bases and J gave up 3 bases, with 9 bases separating them. This CDR3 is built from 13 residues. CDR1 is KGHSH, CDR2 LQKENI, per germline. The CDR3 DNA is TGTGCCAGCTCACCGGACAGTCGCTACGAGCAGTACTTC. It specifies CASSPDSRYEQYF. The complete variable domain, with remaining parts taken from reference TRBV18 and TRBJ2-7, reads NAGVMQNPRHLVRRRGQEARLRCSPMKGHSHVYWYRQLPEEGLKFMVYLQKENIIDESGMPKERFSAEFPKEGPSILRIQQVVRGDSAAYFCASSPDSRYEQYFGPGTRLTVT.

The V gene is TRBV11-1, the J gene TRBJ2-7; D gene ambiguous. With 2 bases removed from V and 2 bases from J, the gap between germline ends came to 10 bases. Germline V gene sequence: CDR1 SGHAT, CDR2 FQDESV (reference sequence). The CDR3 loop spans 14 amino acids. CDR3 coding DNA: TGTGCCAGCAGCTTAAGTACAGATCCCTACGAGCAGTACTTC. Translating gives CASSLSTDPYEQYF.

The chain is built from TRBV6-1 and TRBJ1-3, with D possibly being TRBD1 (6 bases). The V gene's germline CDR1 is MNHNS and CDR2 SASEGT. This CDR3 spans 19 amino acids. Trimming took 3 bases from V and 0 from J, leaving 21 bases between them. The CDR3 sequence: CASSDHRVGRASSGNTIYF. CDR3 DNA: TGTGCCAGCAGTGACCACAGGGTTGGCCGCGCTTCCTCTGGAAACACCATATATTTT.

The chain is built from TRBV20-1 and TRBJ1-1, with a weak D call TRBD1 (5 bases). This CDR3 is built from 10 residues. Germline V lookup: CDR1 DFQATT, CDR2 SNEGSKA (reference sequence). CDR3 DNA sequence: TGCAGCCCTAGGGGCACTGAAGCTTTCTTT. Translated: CSPRGTEAFF.

J is TRBJ1-3 and V is TRBV14, with a weak D call TRBD1 (6 bases). The CDR3 is 17 residues long. From germline, CDR1 is SGHDN and CDR2 FVKESK. With 2 bases removed from V and 5 bases from J, the gap between germline ends came to 19 bases. CDR3 protein: CASSQRGNQGIRNTIYF. CDR3 in DNA: TGTGCCAGCAGCCAAAGGGGGAACCAGGGGATCCGAAACACCATATATTTT.

This chain links TRBV29-1 with TRBJ2-7; maybe TRBD2 (5 bases). With 4 bases removed from V and 0 bases from J, the gap between germline ends came to 13 bases. There are 14 residues in the CDR3. Germline loops: CDR1 SQVTM, CDR2 ANQGSEA. CDR3 DNA sequence: TGCAGCGTTGGAGACTACTCCCGCTCCTACGAGCAGTACTTC. It encodes CSVGDYSRSYEQYF.

The chain uses TRBV10-3 and TRBJ1-2; D is possibly TRBD1 (6 bases). Looked up from germline, CDR1 is ENHRY and CDR2 is SYGVKD. The CDR3 loop spans 15 amino acids. The V gene lost 0 bases and the J gene lost 1 base, with 9 bases spanning the gap. DNA for the CDR3: TGTGCCATCAGTGAGTCGAAGGGGGATAACTATGGCTACACCTTC. Amino acid sequence: CAISESKGDNYGYTF.

The CDR3 region has the DNA TGTGCCAGCAGCTTAACGACCGGACTAGCTGACCGCTCCTACAATGAGCAGTTCTTC. Protein: CASSLTTGLADRSYNEQFF. The V and J genes are TRBV5-4 and TRBJ2-1, with TRBD2 matching over 8 bases. The junction had 13 bases not matched to a gene; V was cut back by 2 bases and J by 0 bases. Germline V gene lookup returns CDR1 SGHNT and CDR2 YYREEE (reference sequence). The CDR3 spans 19 residues.

V is TRBV5-4 and J is TRBJ2-5, with D maybe TRBD2 (6 bases). The length of the CDR3 is 15 residues. Trimming took off 4 bases at V and 0 bases at J, with 13 bases between the two ends. Per the germline V gene, CDR1 is SGHNT and CDR2 is YYREEE (reference sequence). CDR3 residues: CASSPTSLDQETQYF. In nucleotides, the CDR3 is TGTGCCAGCAGCCCCACTAGCCTGGACCAAGAGACCCAGTACTTC.

The CDR3 nucleotides read TGTGCCAGCAGCGTAGTGGCAGGGCTAGAGACCCAGTACTTC. Amino acid sequence: CASSVVAGLETQYF. V gene TRBV9 combines with J gene TRBJ2-5; D perhaps matches TRBD1 (5 bases). From germline, CDR1 is SGDLS and CDR2 YYNGEE. The V end lost 0 bases, the J end lost 4 bases, and 10 bases lay between the germline ends. The CDR3 length is 14 residues.